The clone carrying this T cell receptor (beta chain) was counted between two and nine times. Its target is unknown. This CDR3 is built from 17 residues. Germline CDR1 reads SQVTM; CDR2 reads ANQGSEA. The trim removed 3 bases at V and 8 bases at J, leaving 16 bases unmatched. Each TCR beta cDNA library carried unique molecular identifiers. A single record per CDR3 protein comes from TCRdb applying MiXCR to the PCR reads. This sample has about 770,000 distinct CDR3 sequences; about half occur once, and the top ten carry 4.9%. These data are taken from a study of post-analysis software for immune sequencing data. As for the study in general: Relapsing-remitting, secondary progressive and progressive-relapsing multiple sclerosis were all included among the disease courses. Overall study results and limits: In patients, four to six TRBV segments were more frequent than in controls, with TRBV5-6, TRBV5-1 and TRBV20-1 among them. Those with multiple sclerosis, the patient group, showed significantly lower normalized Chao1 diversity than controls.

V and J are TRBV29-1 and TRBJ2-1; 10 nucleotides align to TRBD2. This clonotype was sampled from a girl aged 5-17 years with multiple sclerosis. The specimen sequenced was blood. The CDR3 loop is CSVEFVLAGDREDEQFF. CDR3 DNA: TGCAGCGTTGAGTTTGTCCTAGCGGGAGATCGTGAAGATGAGCAGTTCTTC.